This T cell receptor beta chain originates from a study of T-cell reconstitution after alpha-beta-depleted transplantation in children. Trimming shortened V by 0 bases and J by 5 bases, and 8 bases separated the two germline ends. The germline gives CDR1 LGHNA, CDR2 YSLEER. The length of the CDR3 is 13 residues. This clonotype was observed a few times. Unique molecular identifiers were incorporated into the prepared TCRbeta library. TCRdb processed the PCR reads anew with MiXCR; each CDR3 protein has one entry. Here the sample spans some 350,000 distinct CDR3 sequences, 9% to 12% being singletons. This chain links TRBV4-3 with TRBJ2-7; D gene ambiguous. Specimen: PBMCs from the stem cell graft donor, collected from the stem cell graft. This clonotype originated in a human donor who donated a stem cell graft to a child with acute lymphoblastic leukemia. In DNA, the CDR3 is TGCGCCAGCAGCCAAGAGATCTTCCACGAGCAGTACTTC. This translates into CASSQEIFHEQYF.